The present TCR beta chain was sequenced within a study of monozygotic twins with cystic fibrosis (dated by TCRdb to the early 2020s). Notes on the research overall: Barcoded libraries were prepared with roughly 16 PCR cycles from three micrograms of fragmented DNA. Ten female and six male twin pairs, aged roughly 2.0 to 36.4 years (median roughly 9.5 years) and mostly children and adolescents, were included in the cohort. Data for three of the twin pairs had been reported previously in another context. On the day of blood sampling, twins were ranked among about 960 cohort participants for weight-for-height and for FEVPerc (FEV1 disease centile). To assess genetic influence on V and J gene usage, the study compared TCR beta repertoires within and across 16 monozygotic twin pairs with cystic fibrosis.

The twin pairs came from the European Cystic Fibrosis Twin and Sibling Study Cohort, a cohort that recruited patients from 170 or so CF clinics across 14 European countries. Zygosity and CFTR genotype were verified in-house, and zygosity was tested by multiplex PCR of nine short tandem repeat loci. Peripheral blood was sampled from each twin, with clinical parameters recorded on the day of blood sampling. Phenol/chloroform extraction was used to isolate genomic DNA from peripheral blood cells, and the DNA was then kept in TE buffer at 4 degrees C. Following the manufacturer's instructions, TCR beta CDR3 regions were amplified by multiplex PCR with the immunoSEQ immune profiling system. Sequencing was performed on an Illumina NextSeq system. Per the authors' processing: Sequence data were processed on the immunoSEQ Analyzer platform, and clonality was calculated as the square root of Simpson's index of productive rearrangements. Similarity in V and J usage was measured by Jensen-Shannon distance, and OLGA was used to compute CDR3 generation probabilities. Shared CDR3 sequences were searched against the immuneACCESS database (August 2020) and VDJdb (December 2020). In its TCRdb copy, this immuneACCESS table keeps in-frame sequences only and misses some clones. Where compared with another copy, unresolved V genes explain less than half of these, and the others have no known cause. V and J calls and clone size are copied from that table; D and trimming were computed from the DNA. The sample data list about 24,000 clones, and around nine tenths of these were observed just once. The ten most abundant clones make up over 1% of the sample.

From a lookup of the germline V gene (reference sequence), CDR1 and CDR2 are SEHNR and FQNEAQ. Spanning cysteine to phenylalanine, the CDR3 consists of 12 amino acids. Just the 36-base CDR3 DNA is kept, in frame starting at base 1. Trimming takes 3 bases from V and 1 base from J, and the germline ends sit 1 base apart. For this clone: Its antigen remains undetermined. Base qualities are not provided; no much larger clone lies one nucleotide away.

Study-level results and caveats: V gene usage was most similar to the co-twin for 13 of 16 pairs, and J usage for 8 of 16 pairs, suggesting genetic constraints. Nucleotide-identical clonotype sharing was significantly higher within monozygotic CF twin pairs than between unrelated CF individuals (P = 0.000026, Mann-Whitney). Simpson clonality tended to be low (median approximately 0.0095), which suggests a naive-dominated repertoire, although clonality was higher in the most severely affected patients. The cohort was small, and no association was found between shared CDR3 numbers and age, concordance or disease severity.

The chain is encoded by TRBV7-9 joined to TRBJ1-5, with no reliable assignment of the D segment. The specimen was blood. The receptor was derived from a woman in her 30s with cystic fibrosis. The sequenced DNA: TGTGCCAGCAGCTTCAGCAATCAGCCCCAGCATTTT. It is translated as CASSFSNQPQHF.